This is a list of T cell receptor beta chains from one sample in a study of control samples from healthy donors and cancer patients. Clones were read by immunoSEQ multiplex PCR, and TCRdb kept only the in-frame ones, dropping some. This sample carries over 100,000 clones, approximately 88% of them seen once, and the ten largest clones take less than 3.5%. Sample: blood. These TCRs come from a man aged 40-55 years in good health. Each CDR3 is given with its conserved first and last residue. D genes are given only for firm matches. Rows give clone size only sometimes, using once, few, many, or a class for an expanded clone.

v_gene	abundance	j_gene	d_gene	CDR3nt	CDR3aa
TRBV2	-	TRBJ1-5	TRBD1	TGTGCCAGCAGGGTGACAGGGGGCAATCAGCCCCAGCATTTT	CASRVTGGNQPQHF
TRBV6-4	once	TRBJ2-3	TRBD2	TGTGCCAGCAGCAAAGGACTAGCGTCTTCTAATACGCAGTATTTT	CASSKGLASSNTQYF
TRBV6-5	-	TRBJ1-1	-	TGTGCCAGCAGTTACGGACAGCAGAACACTGAAGCTTTCTTT	CASSYGQQNTEAFF
TRBV5-6	-	TRBJ2-1	TRBD2	TGTGCCAGCAGCTTGAGACTAGCGGGGAGTAATGAGCAGTTCTTC	CASSLRLAGSNEQFF
TRBV5-1	-	TRBJ1-3	-	TGCGCCAGCAAATTGGAGAGCTCTGGAAACACCATATATTTT	CASKLESSGNTIYF
TRBV23-1	-	TRBJ2-3	TRBD1	TGCGCCAGCAGTCAACCGGGACAGGGTTCCGCAGATACGCAGTATTTT	CASSQPGQGSADTQYF
TRBV7-9	-	TRBJ1-6	-	TGTGCCAGCAGCGAACGACCAGCCGATAATTCACCCCTCCACTTT	CASSERPADNSPLHF
TRBV30	-	TRBJ1-3	-	TGTGCCTGTACCTTAGGGGCCCCTGGAAACACCATATATTTT	CACTLGAPGNTIYF
TRBV2	-	TRBJ1-1	-	TGTGCCAGCAGTGTGGGCAGGGGAGTAGCTTTCTTT	CASSVGRGVAFF
TRBV27	-	TRBJ1-1	-	TGTGCCAGCAGGGTCCCTCGAGGGGTATCGGACACTGAAGCTTTCTTT	CASRVPRGVSDTEAFF
TRBV19	-	TRBJ1-4	-	TGTGCCAGTAGTATAGGGGGGAGGACCCGCTCTAATGAAAAACTGTTTTTT	CASSIGGRTRSNEKLFF
TRBV19	-	TRBJ2-3	-	TGTGCCAGTAGATCCGGCTCAGCCAGTCGCACAGATACGCAGTATTTT	CASRSGSASRTDTQYF
TRBV6-5	-	TRBJ1-6	TRBD1	TGTGCCAGCAGTTACACGACAGGGGAAGATTCACCCCTCCACTTT	CASSYTTGEDSPLHF
TRBV15	-	TRBJ2-4	-	TGTGCCACCAGTAGTAGGTGGCCCGGAGCAGCCAAAAACATTCAGTACTTC	CATSSRWPGAAKNIQYF
TRBV6-2/TRBV6-3	-	TRBJ2-4	TRBD2	TGTGCCAGCAGTTATTCGGGGGGGACCAAAAACATTCAGTACTTC	CASSYSGGTKNIQYF
TRBV2	-	TRBJ1-2	-	TGTGCCAGCAGTGAGGCAGGGGTTGGCTACACCTTC	CASSEAGVGYTF
TRBV5-1	-	TRBJ1-4	-	TGCGCCAGCAGCTTGGGTGGGGGTAATGAAAAACTGTTTTTT	CASSLGGGNEKLFF
TRBV20-1	-	TRBJ2-7	TRBD1	TGCAGTGCGTGGACAGGGAGGGAGCAGTACTTC	CSAWTGREQYF
TRBV3-1/TRBV3-2	once	TRBJ1-2	-	TGTGCCAGCAGCCAAGTAATGGGCGTTTTTGGAAACTATGGCTACACCTTC	CASSQVMGVFGNYGYTF
TRBV14	-	TRBJ1-1	-	TGTGCCAGCAGCCAAAGGAACACTGAAGCTTTCTTT	CASSQRNTEAFF
TRBV2	-	TRBJ1-2	TRBD1	TGTGCCAGCAGTGAACCTGGACAGGGAACCTATGGCTACACCTTC	CASSEPGQGTYGYTF
TRBV7-9	-	TRBJ2-1	-	TGTGCCAGCATTCTGGACCCCTACAATGAGCAGTTCTTC	CASILDPYNEQFF
TRBV30	-	TRBJ1-1	-	TGTGCCTGGAGTCTTGGGGGAGCTGAAGCTTTCTTT	CAWSLGGAEAFF
TRBV5-4	-	TRBJ1-1	-	TGTGCCAGCAGCTTGGATCCAGGGGCTCGAATGAACACTGAAGCTTTCTTT	CASSLDPGARMNTEAFF